Below are 24 T cell receptor beta chains sequenced from a single sample in a study of T-cell reconstitution after alpha-beta-depleted transplantation in children. This sample's TCRbeta library carried unique molecular identifier barcodes. TCRdb independently ran MiXCR on the PCR reads; one entry per CDR3 protein. The sample holds under 850,000 distinct CDR3 sequences, under 15% seen once. Source: PBMCs, taken before TCRalphabeta/CD19-depleted stem cell transplant. The source of these receptors is a girl aged 2-10 years with congenital amegakaryocytic thrombocytopenia, due to receive a stem cell transplant.

This clonotype was counted between two and nine times. This chain connects TRBV9 to TRBJ2-1; TRBD2 might be the D (6 bases). This CDR3 region has 15 residues. Germline V CDR1 and CDR2: SGDLS, YYNGEE. V was shortened by 3 bases and J by 2 bases, with 12 bases between the two germline ends. The CDR3 sequence: CASSGRAKAYNEQFF. For the CDR3, the DNA is TGTGCCAGCAGCGGGAGGGCCAAGGCCTACAATGAGCAGTTCTTC.

This clonotype was recorded at least ten times. The chain couples TRBV12-3 or TRBV12-4 to TRBJ2-7; 11 bases are a match to TRBD2. The CDR3 runs 15 residues. V shed 4 bases and J 3 bases; nucleotides not matched to a gene: 5. CDR3 sequence reads: CASSSGLAEFYEQYF. The CDR3, as DNA: TGTGCCAGCAGTTCGGGACTAGCGGAGTTCTACGAGCAGTACTTC.

This clonotype occurred many times. This sequence joins TRBV7-2 and TRBJ1-3; D gene uncertain. Per germline, CDR1 SGHTA and CDR2 FQGNSA. This CDR3 is 16 amino acids long. V was pared by 1 base and J by 2 bases, with 12 bases between. The CDR3 region is CASSLVFGVAGNTIYF. As DNA, the CDR3 is TGTGCCAGCAGCTTAGTATTCGGGGTAGCTGGAAACACCATATATTTT.

The DNA for the CDR3 is TGCGCCAGCAGCGGACGACAGGGATCCTTGGGGTACGAGCAGTACTTC. Translation gives CASSGRQGSLGYEQYF. V usage is TRBV5-1 and J usage is TRBJ2-7; 7 bases map to TRBD1. This CDR3 region has 16 residues. Germline V lookup: CDR1 SGHRS, CDR2 YFSETQ. V was pared by 4 bases and J by 4 bases, with 14 bases of the junction left unmatched.

This clonotype has only a few counts. V usage is TRBV24-1 and J usage is TRBJ2-1, with a tentative D call TRBD2 (5 bases). This CDR3 contains 16 residues. The germline V and J ends were trimmed by 3 bases and 4 bases, with 15 bases remaining between them. Germline V CDR1 and CDR2: KGHDR, SFDVKD. The CDR3: CATSDPGWGSYNEQFF. As DNA, the CDR3 is TGTGCCACCAGTGATCCGGGGTGGGGTTCTTACAATGAGCAGTTCTTC.

On this clonotype: The junction departs from the called germline gene at one end, perhaps through a read error. The CDR3 is CSVEVGPAPNEQSF. Here the CDR3 DNA reads TGCAGCGTTGAGGTGGGGCCCGCACCTAACGAGCAGTCCTTC. The genes are TRBV29-1 and TRBJ2-7; a weak D match, TRBD1 (5 bases). Germline loops: CDR1 SQVTM, CDR2 ANQGSEA. The CDR3 loop spans 14 amino acids.

The chain carries TRBV3-1 and TRBJ2-5, with 8 positions matching TRBD2. The CDR3 is 18 amino acids. The V segment lost 1 base and the J segment 1 base; nucleotides outside the gene matches: 11. Per germline, CDR1 LGHDT and CDR2 YNNKEL (reference sequence). The CDR3, as DNA: TGTGCCAGCAGCCAAGGTTCAGCCGGGACTAGAATCCAAGAGACCCAGTACTTC. Protein sequence: CASSQGSAGTRIQETQYF.

This clonotype was detected many times. This sequence joins TRBV25-1 and TRBJ2-3; no reliable D call. The germline V gene encodes CDR1 MGHDK and CDR2 SYGVNS. There are 15 residues in the CDR3. The V end lost 3 bases, the J end lost 0 bases, and 10 bases lay between the germline ends. This chain's CDR3 is CASSDSGASTDTQYF. As DNA, the CDR3 is TGTGCCAGCAGTGACTCGGGCGCTAGCACAGATACGCAGTATTTT.

This clonotype was recorded at least ten times. The chain recombines TRBV20-1 with TRBJ1-2; 7 bases are shared with TRBD1. The CDR3 loop spans 16 amino acids. J gave up 1 base and V 3 bases, and 11 bases lay outside the gene matches. Germline-derived CDR1 and CDR2 are DFQATT and SNEGSKA (reference sequence). The CDR3 region has the DNA TGCAGTGCTAGTCCCCGAGACAGGGACCTTAACTATGGCTACACCTTC. Amino acid sequence: CSASPRDRDLNYGYTF.

On this clonotype: Possible read error: a much larger clone is one base away. The CDR3 DNA sequence: TGTGCCAGCAGTTTCTGGAATGAGCAGTTCTTC. This encodes CASSFWNEQFF. The rearrangement joins TRBV12-3 or TRBV12-4 to TRBJ2-1; D ambiguous. The CDR3 spans 11 residues. The V end lost 3 bases, the J end lost 7 bases, and 4 bases lay between the germline ends.

V usage is TRBV24-1 and J usage is TRBJ2-5; D is perhaps TRBD1 (5 bases). Trimming shortened V by 1 base and J by 1 base, and 9 bases separated the two germline ends. In germline, CDR1 is KGHDR, CDR2 SFDVKD. There are 15 residues in the CDR3. DNA for the CDR3: TGTGCCACCAGTGATTTTAGCACAGGCCAAGAGACCCAGTACTTC. Residues: CATSDFSTGQETQYF.

J is TRBJ2-7 and V is TRBV27; 7 positions agree with TRBD1. The CDR3 has 14 amino acids. With 2 bases clipped from V and 2 bases from J, the junction kept 3 bases outside the gene matches. The V gene's germline CDR1 is MNHEY and CDR2 SMNVEV (reference sequence). The CDR3 sequence: CASSLHRGPYEQYF. For the CDR3, the DNA is TGTGCCAGCAGTTTACACAGGGGACCCTACGAGCAGTACTTC.

This clonotype was detected a few times. This chain joins TRBV7-9 and TRBJ2-7, with D perhaps TRBD1 (5 bases). The CDR3 runs to 14 residues. Trimming pared 7 bases from V and 1 base from J, leaving 14 bases between. Germline values: CDR1 SEHNR, CDR2 FQNEAQ (reference sequence). The CDR3 nucleotides are TGTGCCAGCATGGGGCGTTACTTATCCTACGAGCAGTACTTC. Translation gives CASMGRYLSYEQYF.

The V call is TRBV20-1, the J call TRBJ2-3, with D possibly called TRBD1 or TRBD2 (5 bases each). Germline assignment: CDR1 DFQATT and CDR2 SNEGSKA (reference sequence). The V end lost 3 bases, the J end lost 3 bases, and 19 bases lay between the germline ends. The CDR3 consists of 16 residues. This CDR3 is CSASLLGTAETDTQYF. The CDR3 DNA reads TGCAGTGCTAGTCTACTGGGGACGGCGGAAACAGATACGCAGTATTTT.

This clonotype was seen only a few times. The chain combines TRBV3-2 with TRBJ1-3. TRBV3-2 is classified as a pseudogene. The CDR3 loop spans 16 amino acids. CDR3 nucleotide sequence: TGTGCCAGCAGCCATAGTTATTCACGCTCTGGAAACACCATATATTTT. Translation: CASSHSYSRSGNTIYF.

This clonotype was detected only a few times. The chain links TRBV18 to TRBJ1-1; D not resolved. This CDR3 is 15 amino acids long. Germline values: CDR1 KGHSH, CDR2 LQKENI. V lost 3 bases, J lost 1 base, and 12 bases lay in between. The CDR3 spells CASSPLGRRNTEAFF. The DNA for the CDR3 is TGTGCCAGCTCACCCCTCGGGCGGAGGAACACTGAAGCTTTCTTT.

This clonotype has a count of ten or more. In nucleotides, the CDR3 is TGCAGTGCTAGACTAACAACGAACACCGGGGAGCTGTTTTTT. It yields the protein CSARLTTNTGELFF. V and J are TRBV20-1 and TRBJ2-2; D unclear. The V gene's germline CDR1 is DFQATT and CDR2 SNEGSKA (reference sequence). Between the trimmed V and J ends, which lost 2 bases and 0 bases, there was a span of 7 bases. The CDR3 length is 14 residues.

This clonotype has just a few counts. This chain uses TRBV28 with TRBJ2-5, with no clear D. This CDR3 is built from 14 residues. V lost 5 bases and J 4 bases, leaving 14 bases between the germline ends. Germline-derived CDR1 and CDR2 are MDHEN and SYDVKM. CDR3 coding DNA: TGTGCCAGCAGTATTGGCCTACGACCAGAGACCCAGTACTTC. Protein product: CASSIGLRPETQYF.

This clonotype appeared many times. V gene TRBV20-1 combines with J gene TRBJ2-5, with D perhaps matching TRBD1 (6 bases). The V end was cut by 6 bases, the J end by 3 bases, with 14 bases between. Germline-derived CDR1 and CDR2 are DFQATT and SNEGSKA (reference sequence). The CDR3 is 13 amino acids. Here the CDR3 reads CSAQGTTKETQYF. Here the CDR3 DNA reads TGCAGTGCCCAGGGGACCACAAAAGAGACCCAGTACTTC.

The chain recombines TRBV7-9 with TRBJ2-7, with D unclear. Germline assignment: CDR1 SEHNR and CDR2 FQNEAQ (reference sequence). With 1 base removed from V and 5 bases from J, the gap between germline ends came to 9 bases. This CDR3 is built from 13 residues. The CDR3: CASSLGSNNEQYF. In nucleotides, the CDR3 is TGTGCCAGCAGCTTAGGTTCGAACAACGAGCAGTACTTC.

This clonotype has a count of ten or more. The chain joins TRBV10-1 to TRBJ2-1, with unresolved D. The ends were cut back, 3 bases at V and 7 bases at J, with 4 bases in the middle. CDR1 is WNHNN, CDR2 SYGVQD, per germline (reference sequence). The CDR3 has 11 residues. The CDR3 reads CASSDGNEQFF. In nucleotides, the CDR3 is TGCGCCAGCAGTGATGGGAATGAGCAGTTCTTC.

This clonotype was seen ten or more times. The V call is TRBV5-1, the J call TRBJ2-7; D possibly matches TRBD1 or TRBD2 (5 bases each). The CDR3 runs to 14 residues. Germline V CDR1 and CDR2: SGHRS, YFSETQ. With 4 bases removed from V and 2 bases from J, the gap between germline ends came to 13 bases. This chain's CDR3 is CASSRGPKTYEQYF. CDR3 DNA: TGCGCCAGCAGCAGGGGACCGAAAACCTACGAGCAGTACTTC.

This clonotype was recorded many times. The chain links TRBV20-1 to TRBJ2-7; no definite D call. V was cut by 1 base and J by 0 bases, with 13 bases left in between. The CDR3 extends over 15 amino acids. From germline, CDR1 is DFQATT and CDR2 SNEGSKA (reference sequence). CDR3 sequence: CSARAAGRISYEQYF. DNA for the CDR3: TGCAGTGCTAGAGCCGCAGGACGGATCTCCTACGAGCAGTACTTC.

This clonotype has a count of ten or more. V is TRBV20-1 and J is TRBJ2-3; 9 bases agree with TRBD2. The germline V gene encodes CDR1 DFQATT and CDR2 SNEGSKA (reference sequence). After removal of 3 bases from V and 4 bases from J, the junction contained 14 bases not matched to a gene. This CDR3 comprises 17 residues. The CDR3 DNA follows: TGCAGTGCTAGGGGGCGGGAGGGCCTTATCATCGCAGATACGCAGTATTTT. Protein product: CSARGREGLIIADTQYF.